This T cell receptor beta chain was sequenced in a study of T-cell reconstitution after alpha-beta-depleted transplantation in children. Researchers prepared the TCRbeta library using unique molecular identifiers, the study reports. Using its own MiXCR run on the PCR reads, TCRdb lists one record per CDR3 protein. The sample gives around 670,000 distinct CDR3 sequences, about an eighth of which show up once; around 0.8% is in the top ten. This clonotype was seen at least ten times. Its specificity is unknown. Broader study findings: Recipient T cells and thymic progenitors that survived gave rise to the high TCRbeta diversity observed at day 60 in some patients. After one year, T-cell counts and TCRbeta diversity mostly came from new T cells. In patients about two months after transplant, alpha-beta T cells reportedly arose from several hundred expanded graft clones.

Specimen: PBMCs, collected before TCRalphabeta/CD19-depleted stem cell transplant. The receptor was isolated from a girl aged 2-15 years with congenital amegakaryocytic thrombocytopenia, due to receive a stem cell transplant.

The CDR3 coding sequence is TGTGCCAGCAGTTTACAGGGTTCAGATACGCAGTATTTT. This translates into CASSLQGSDTQYF. The chain has TRBV12-3 or TRBV12-4 and TRBJ2-3; a possible D gene is TRBD1 (5 bases). The CDR3 contains 13 residues. V shed 2 bases and J shed 4 bases, with 7 bases lying between them.